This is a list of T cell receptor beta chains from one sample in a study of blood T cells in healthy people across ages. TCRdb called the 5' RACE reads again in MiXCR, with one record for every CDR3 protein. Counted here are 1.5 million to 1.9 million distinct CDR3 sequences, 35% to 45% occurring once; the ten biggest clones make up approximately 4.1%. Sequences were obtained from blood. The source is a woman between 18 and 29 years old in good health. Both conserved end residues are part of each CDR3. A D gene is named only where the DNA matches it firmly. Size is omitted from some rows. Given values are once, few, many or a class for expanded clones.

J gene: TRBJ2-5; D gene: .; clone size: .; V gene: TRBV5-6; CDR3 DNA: TGTGCCAGCAGCTTGGCGGACTCCATCCAAGAGACCCAGTACTTC; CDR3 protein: CASSLADSIQETQYF
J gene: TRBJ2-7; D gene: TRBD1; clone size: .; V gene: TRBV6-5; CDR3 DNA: TGTGCCAGCAGTTCAAGACAGGGGGGAGGCTACGAGCAGTACTTC; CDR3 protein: CASSSRQGGGYEQYF
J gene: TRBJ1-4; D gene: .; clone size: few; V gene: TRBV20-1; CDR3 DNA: TGCAGTGCTAGCGATGCAGGAGCAACTAATGAAAAACTGTTTTTT; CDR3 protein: CSASDAGATNEKLFF
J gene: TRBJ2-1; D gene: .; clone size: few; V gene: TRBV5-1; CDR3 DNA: TGCGCCAGCAGCTTGGGTGGTGGGCTAGCGAACTACAATGAGCAGTTCTTC; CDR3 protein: CASSLGGGLANYNEQFF
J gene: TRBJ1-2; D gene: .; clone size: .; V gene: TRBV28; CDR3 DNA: TGTGCCAGCAGTTTATGGACGTTTCCTAACTATGGCTACACCTTC; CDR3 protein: CASSLWTFPNYGYTF
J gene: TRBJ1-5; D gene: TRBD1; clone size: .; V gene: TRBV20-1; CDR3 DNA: TGCAGTGCTTACACAGGGGTAGAGGGCGGCAGTCAGCCCCAGCATTTT; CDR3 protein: CSAYTGVEGGSQPQHF
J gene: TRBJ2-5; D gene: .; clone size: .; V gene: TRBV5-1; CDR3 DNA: TGCGCCAGCAGCTTGGGGGGCTCCCCCTGGGAAGAGACCCAGTACTTC; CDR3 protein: CASSLGGSPWEETQYF
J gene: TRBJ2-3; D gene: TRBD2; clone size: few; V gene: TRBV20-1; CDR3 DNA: TGCAGTGCTTTAGCGGGACGCACAGATACGCAGTATTTT; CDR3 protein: CSALAGRTDTQYF
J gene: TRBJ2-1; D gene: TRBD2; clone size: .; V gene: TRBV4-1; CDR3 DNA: TGCGCCAGCAGCCAAACACTAGCGGGGCTCTCCTACAATGAGCAGTTCTTC; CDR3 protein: CASSQTLAGLSYNEQFF
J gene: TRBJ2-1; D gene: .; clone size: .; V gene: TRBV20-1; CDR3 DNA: TGCAGTGCTACTAGGACTGCCTCCTACAATGAGCAGTTCTTC; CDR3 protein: CSATRTASYNEQFF
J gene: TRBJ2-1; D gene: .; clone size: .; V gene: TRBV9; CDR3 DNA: TGTGCCAGCAGCGTATTAGGAGGCCACAATGAGCAGTTCTTC; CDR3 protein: CASSVLGGHNEQFF
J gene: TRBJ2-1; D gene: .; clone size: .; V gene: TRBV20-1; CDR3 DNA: TGCAGTGCTAGCCCGCAGCGGGCGGGACGCTACAATGAGCAGTTCTTC; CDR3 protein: CSASPQRAGRYNEQFF
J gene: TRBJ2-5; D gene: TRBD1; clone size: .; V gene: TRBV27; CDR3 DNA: TGTGCCAGCAGTCTTATATGCCCCCCCGAGACAGGGACAGAAGAGACCCAGTACTTC; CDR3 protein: CASSLICPPETGTEETQYF
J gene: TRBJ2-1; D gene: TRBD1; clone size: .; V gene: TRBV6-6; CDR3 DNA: TGTGCCAGCGCTTTGGGACAGGGTTACAATGAGCAGTTCTTC; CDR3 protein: CASALGQGYNEQFF
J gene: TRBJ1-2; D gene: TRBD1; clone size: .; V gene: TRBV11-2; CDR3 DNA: TGTGCCAGCAGCCCCTTTGGACAGGGAAACCATGGCTACACCTTC; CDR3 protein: CASSPFGQGNHGYTF
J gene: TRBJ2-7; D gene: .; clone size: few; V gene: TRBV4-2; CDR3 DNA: TGTGCCTCAGCGGGTATGGGGGAGCAGTACTTC; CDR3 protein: CASAGMGEQYF
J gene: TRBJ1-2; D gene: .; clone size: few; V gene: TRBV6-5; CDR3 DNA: TGTGCCAGCAGAACGTCCACAGGGAACTATGGCTACACCTTC; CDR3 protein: CASRTSTGNYGYTF
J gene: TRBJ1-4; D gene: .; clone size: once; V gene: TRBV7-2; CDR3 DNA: TGTGCCAGCAGCTTATCGGCATGGGGTGAAAAACTGTTTTTT; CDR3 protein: CASSLSAWGEKLFF
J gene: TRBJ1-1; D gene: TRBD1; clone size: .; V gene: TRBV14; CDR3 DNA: TGTGCCAGCAGCCATTTCCCAATTGACAGGGCATGGGGAGAAGCTTTCTTT; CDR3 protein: CASSHFPIDRAWGEAFF
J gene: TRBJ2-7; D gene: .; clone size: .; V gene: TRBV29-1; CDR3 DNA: TGCAGCGTTGCTAGAGGACAAGTAACCTACGAGCAGTACTTC; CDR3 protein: CSVARGQVTYEQYF
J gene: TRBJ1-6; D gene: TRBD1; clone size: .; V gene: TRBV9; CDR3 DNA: TGTGCCAGCAGTGACAGGGGGAGTAGGAATTCACCCCTCCACTTT; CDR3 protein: CASSDRGSRNSPLHF
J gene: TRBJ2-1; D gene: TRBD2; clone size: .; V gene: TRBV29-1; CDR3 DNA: TGCAGCGTTGTGGGGACTAGCGCACACAATGAGCAGTTCTTC; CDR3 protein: CSVVGTSAHNEQFF
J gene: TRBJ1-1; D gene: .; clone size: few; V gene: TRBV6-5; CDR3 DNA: TGTGCCACCCAGAGGGGGAAGTCTGAAGCTTTCTTT; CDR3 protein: CATQRGKSEAFF
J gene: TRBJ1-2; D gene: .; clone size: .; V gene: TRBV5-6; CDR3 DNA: TGTGCCAGCAGCCCCTGGGCGGGGGGCCATGGCTACACCTTC; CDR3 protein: CASSPWAGGHGYTF
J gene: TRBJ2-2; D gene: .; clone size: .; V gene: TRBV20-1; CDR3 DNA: TGCAGTGCTAGACGGCCGGGACACTCCATTGGGGAGCTGTTTTTT; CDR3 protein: CSARRPGHSIGELFF
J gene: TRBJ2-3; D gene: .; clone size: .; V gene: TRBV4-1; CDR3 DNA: TGCGCCAGCAGCCCACAGGAGGGCACAGATACGCAGTATTTT; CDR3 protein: CASSPQEGTDTQYF
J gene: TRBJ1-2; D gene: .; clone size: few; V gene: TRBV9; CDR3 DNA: TGTGCCAGCAGCGCGGACAGTCGGAGGTACACCTTC; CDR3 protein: CASSADSRRYTF
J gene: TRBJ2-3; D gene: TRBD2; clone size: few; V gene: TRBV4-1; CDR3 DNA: TGCGCCAGCAGCCGGACTAGCGGGGGACCGGATACGCAGTATTTT; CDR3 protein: CASSRTSGGPDTQYF
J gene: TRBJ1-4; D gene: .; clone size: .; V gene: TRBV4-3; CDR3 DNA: TGCGCCAGCAGCCGGGGGTCTGCAGTAGGTAATGAAAAACTGTTTTTT; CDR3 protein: CASSRGSAVGNEKLFF
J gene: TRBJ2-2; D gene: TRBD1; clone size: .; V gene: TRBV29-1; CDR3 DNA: TGCAGCGTTGACGGCCAGGGGGTCACCGGGGAGCTGTTTTTT; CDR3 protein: CSVDGQGVTGELFF
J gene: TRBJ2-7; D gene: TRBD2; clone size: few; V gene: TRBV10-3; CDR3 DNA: TGTGCCATCAGGGGACTAGTTCCCGAGCAGTACTTC; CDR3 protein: CAIRGLVPEQYF
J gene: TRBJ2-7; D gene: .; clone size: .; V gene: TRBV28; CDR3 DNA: TGTGCCAGCAGTTTACGAGGGGTCAGGGTCTACGAGCAGTACTTC; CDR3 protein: CASSLRGVRVYEQYF
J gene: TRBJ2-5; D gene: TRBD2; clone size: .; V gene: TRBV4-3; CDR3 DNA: TGCGCCAGCAGCCAAGACGCCGGGAGGGCCTGGAATGAGCAGTACTTC; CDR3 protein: CASSQDAGRAWNEQYF
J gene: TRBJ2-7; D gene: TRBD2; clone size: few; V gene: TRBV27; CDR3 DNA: TGTGCCAGCAGTTTTCCGGGAGGTAACGAGCAGTACTTC; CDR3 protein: CASSFPGGNEQYF
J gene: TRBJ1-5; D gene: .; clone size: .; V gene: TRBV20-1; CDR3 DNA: TGCAGTGCTAGTGTAGGGAATAGCAATCAGCCCCAGCATTTT; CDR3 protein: CSASVGNSNQPQHF
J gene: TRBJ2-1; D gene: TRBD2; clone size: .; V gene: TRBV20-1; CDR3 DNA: TGCAGTGCTAGATCCCTTGAGCGGGGGGATTACAATGAGCAGTTCTTC; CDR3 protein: CSARSLERGDYNEQFF
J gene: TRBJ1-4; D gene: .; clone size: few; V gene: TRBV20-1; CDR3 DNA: TGCAGTGCTAGAGATCCCCCCCGACCTGAAAAACTGTTTTTT; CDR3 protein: CSARDPPRPEKLFF
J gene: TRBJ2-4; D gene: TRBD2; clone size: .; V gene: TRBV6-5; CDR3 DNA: TGTGCCAGCAGGGCCGTAGCGGGAGCCAAAAACATTCAGTACTTC; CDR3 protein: CASRAVAGAKNIQYF
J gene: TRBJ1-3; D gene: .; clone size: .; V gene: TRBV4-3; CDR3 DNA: TGCGCCAGCAGCCAAGATGGGCCAGGTAGCTCTGGAAACACCATATATTTT; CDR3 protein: CASSQDGPGSSGNTIYF
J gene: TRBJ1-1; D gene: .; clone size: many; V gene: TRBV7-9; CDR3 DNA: .; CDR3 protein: CASSFGGGARAPFF